The next 5 T cell receptor beta chains were all read from a single sample in a study of identical twins. MiXCR, applied by TCRdb to the 5' RACE reads, yields one record per CDR3 protein. The table has 500,000 or so distinct CDR3 sequences, 14% seen once. The same sample was also studied in work on yellow fever vaccine responses in identical twins.

Material for sequencing was CD4+ T cells sorted from blood. The origin of the receptors is a woman under 30 in good health.

This clonotype was detected ten times or more. The V call is TRBV7-2, the J call TRBJ2-3, with D possibly being TRBD2 (6 bases). The CDR3 has 14 amino acids. Trimming removed 1 base from V and 5 bases from J, with 10 bases in between. From germline, CDR1 is SGHTA and CDR2 FQGNSA. For the CDR3, the DNA is TGTGCCAGCAGCTTAGTGGGAGGAGGAGATACGCAGTATTTT. Protein product: CASSLVGGGDTQYF. The full variable domain, its missing parts supplied by reference TRBV7-2 and TRBJ2-3, is GAGVSQSPSNKVTEKGKDVELRCDPISGHTALYWYRQSLGQGLEFLIYFQGNSAPDKSGLPSDRFSAERTGGSVSTLTIQRTQQEDSAVYLCASSLVGGGDTQYFGPGTRLTVL.

This clonotype occurred many times. The chain joins TRBV7-9 to TRBJ1-4; D gene unclear. The ends were cut back, 8 bases at V and 5 bases at J, with 12 bases in the middle. Germline CDR1 is SEHNR and CDR2 is FQNEAQ (reference sequence). This CDR3 contains 13 residues. CDR3 sequence: CASGGRLNEKLFF. For the CDR3, the DNA is TGTGCCAGCGGAGGGCGCCTAAATGAAAAACTGTTTTTT.

V usage is TRBV20-1 and J usage is TRBJ2-4; 7 bases line up with TRBD1. Germline V gene sequence: CDR1 DFQATT, CDR2 SNEGSKA (reference sequence). This CDR3 has 14 residues. After removal of 7 bases from V and 7 bases from J, the junction contained 13 bases not matched to a gene. CDR3 residues: CSGIDRTGPNIQYF. The CDR3 DNA reads as TGCAGTGGAATTGACCGGACAGGCCCGAACATTCAGTACTTC.

This clonotype came up a few times. The chain has TRBV6-6 and TRBJ2-5; D gene unclear. Trimming stripped 7 bases from V and 4 bases from J, with 10 bases between. The CDR3 loop spans 12 amino acids. Germline assignment: CDR1 MNHNY and CDR2 SVGAGI (reference sequence). CDR3 nucleotides: TGTGCCAGCACAGGTCTGGGAGAGACCCAGTACTTC. This encodes CASTGLGETQYF.

This clonotype was counted only a few times. The CDR3 sequence: CASSVRGTEQFF. CDR3 DNA: TGTGCCAGCAGCGTACGGGGGACTGAGCAGTTCTTC. The chain joins TRBV9 to TRBJ2-1, with D tentatively TRBD2 (6 bases). The germline V and J ends were trimmed by 1 base and 9 bases, with 8 bases remaining between them. CDR3 length: 12 amino acids. Germline V gives CDR1 SGDLS, CDR2 YYNGEE.